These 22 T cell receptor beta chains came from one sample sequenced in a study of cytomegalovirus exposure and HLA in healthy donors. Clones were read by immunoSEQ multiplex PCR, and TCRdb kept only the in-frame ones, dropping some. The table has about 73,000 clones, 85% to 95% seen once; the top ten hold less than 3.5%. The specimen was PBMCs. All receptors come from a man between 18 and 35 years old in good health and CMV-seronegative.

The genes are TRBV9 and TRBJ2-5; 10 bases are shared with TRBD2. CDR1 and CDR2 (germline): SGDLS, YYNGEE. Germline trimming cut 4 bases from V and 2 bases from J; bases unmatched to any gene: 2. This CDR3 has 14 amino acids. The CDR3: CASSISGGQETQYF. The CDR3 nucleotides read TGTGCCAGCAGCATTAGCGGGGGGCAAGAGACCCAGTACTTC.

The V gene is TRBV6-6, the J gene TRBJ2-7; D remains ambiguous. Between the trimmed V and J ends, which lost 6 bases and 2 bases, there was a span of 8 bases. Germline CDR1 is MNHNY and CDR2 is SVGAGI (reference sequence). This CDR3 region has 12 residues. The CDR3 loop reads CASRGSTYEQYF. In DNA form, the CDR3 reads TGTGCCAGCAGGGGCAGCACCTACGAGCAGTACTTC.

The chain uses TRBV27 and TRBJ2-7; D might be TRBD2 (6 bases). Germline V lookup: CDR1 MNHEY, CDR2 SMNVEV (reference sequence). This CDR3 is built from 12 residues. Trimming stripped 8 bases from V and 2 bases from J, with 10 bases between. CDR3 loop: CASGTSAYEQYF. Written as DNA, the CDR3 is TGTGCCAGCGGGACTTCAGCCTACGAGCAGTACTTC.

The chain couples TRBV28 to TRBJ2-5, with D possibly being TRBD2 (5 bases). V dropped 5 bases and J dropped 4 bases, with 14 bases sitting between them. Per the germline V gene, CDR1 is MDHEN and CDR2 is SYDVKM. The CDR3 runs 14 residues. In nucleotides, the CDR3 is TGTGCCAGCAGTCTAAAGCCCCGGGGAGAGACCCAGTACTTC. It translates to CASSLKPRGETQYF.

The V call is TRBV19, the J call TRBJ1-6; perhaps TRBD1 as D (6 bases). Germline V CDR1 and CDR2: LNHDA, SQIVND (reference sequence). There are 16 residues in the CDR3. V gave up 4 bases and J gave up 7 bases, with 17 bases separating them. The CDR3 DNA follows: TGTGCCAGTAGTACAGGAGGCCAGGGGTTAAATTCACCCCTCCACTTT. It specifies CASSTGGQGLNSPLHF.

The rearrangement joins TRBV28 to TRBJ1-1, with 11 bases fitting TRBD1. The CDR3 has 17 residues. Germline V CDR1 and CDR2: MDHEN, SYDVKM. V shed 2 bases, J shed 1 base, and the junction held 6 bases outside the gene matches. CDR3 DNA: TGTGCCAGCAGTTTACCGGGACAGGGGGTTTCGAACACTGAAGCTTTCTTT. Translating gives CASSLPGQGVSNTEAFF.

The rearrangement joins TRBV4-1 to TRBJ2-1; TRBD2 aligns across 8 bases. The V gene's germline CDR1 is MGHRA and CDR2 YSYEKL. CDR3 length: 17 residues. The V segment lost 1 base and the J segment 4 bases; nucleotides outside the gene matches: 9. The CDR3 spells CASSQGNGVAGYNEQFF. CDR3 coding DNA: TGCGCCAGCAGCCAAGGAAATGGAGTAGCGGGGTACAATGAGCAGTTCTTC.

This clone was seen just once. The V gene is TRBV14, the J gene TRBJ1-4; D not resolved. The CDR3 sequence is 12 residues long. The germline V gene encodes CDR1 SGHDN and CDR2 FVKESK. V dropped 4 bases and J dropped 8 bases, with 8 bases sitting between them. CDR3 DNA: TGTGCCAGCAGCCTCAGTGGCGAAAAACTGTTTTTT. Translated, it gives CASSLSGEKLFF.

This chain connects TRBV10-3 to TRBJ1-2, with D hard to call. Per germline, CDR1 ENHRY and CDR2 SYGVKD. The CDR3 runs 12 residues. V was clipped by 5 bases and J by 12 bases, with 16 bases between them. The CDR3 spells CAISLAGDSHTF. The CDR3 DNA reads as TGTGCCATCAGTTTGGCCGGGGATAGTCACACCTTC.

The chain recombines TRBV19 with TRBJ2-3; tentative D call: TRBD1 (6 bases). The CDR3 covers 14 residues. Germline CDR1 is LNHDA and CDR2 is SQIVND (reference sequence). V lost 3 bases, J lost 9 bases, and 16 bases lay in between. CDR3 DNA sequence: TGTGCCAGTAGTATCGTACAGGGAATGGGGACGCAGTATTTT. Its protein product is CASSIVQGMGTQYF. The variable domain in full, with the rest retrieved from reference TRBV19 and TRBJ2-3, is DGGITQSPKYLFRKEGQNVTLSCEQNLNHDAMYWYRQDPGQGLRLIYYSQIVNDFQKGDIAEGYSVSREKKESFPLTVTSAQKNPTAFYLCASSIVQGMGTQYFGPGTRLTVL.

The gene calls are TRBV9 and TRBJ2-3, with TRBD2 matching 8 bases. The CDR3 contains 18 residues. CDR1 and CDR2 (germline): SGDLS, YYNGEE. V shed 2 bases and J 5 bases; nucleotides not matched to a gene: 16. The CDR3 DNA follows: TGTGCCAGCAGCGTCCTTCCGTTGCGGGGGGCCAGGGAAGATACGCAGTATTTT. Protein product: CASSVLPLRGAREDTQYF.

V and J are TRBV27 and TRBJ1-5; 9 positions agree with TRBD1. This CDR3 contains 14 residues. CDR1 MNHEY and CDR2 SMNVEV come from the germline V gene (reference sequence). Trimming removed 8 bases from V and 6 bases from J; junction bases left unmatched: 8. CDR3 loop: CASQQGADSQPQHF. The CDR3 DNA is TGTGCCAGCCAACAGGGGGCAGACAGTCAGCCCCAGCATTTT.

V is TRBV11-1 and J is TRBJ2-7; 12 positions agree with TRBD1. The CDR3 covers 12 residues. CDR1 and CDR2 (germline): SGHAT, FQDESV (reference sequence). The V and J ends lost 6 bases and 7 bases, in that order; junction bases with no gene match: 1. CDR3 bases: TGTGCCAGCAGGGGACAGGGGGCGGAGCAGTACTTC. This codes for CASRGQGAEQYF. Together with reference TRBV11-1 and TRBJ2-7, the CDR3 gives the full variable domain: EAEVAQSPRYKITEKSQAVAFWCDPISGHATLYWYRQILGQGPELLVQFQDESVVDDSQLPKDRFSAERLKGVDSTLKIQPAELGDSAMYLCASRGQGAEQYFGPGTRLTVT.

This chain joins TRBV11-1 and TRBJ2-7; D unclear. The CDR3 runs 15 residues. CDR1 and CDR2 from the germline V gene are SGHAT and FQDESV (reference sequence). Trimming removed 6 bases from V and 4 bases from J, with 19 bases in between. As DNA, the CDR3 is TGTGCCAGCAGTCTCCTGGGTACGGAGATTTACGAGCAGTACTTC. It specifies CASSLLGTEIYEQYF.

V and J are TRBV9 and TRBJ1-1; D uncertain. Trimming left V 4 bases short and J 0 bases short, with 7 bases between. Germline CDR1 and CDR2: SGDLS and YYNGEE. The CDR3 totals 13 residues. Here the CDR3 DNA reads TGTGCCAGCAGCCCCCTACTGAACACTGAAGCTTTCTTT. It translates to CASSPLLNTEAFF.

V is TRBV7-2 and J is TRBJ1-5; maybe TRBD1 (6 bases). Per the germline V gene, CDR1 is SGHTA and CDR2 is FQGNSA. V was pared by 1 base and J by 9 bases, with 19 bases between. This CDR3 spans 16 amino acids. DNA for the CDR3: TGTGCCAGCAGCTTAGAGGCCCCAGGGGTAGTTCCGCCCCAGCATTTT. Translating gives CASSLEAPGVVPPQHF.

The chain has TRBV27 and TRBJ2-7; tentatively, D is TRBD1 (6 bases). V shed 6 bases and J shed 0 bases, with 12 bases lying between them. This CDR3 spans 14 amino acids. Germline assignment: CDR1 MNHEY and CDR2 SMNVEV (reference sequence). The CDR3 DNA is TGTGCCAGCAGGCCCGGGACACCCTCCTACGAGCAGTACTTC. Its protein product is CASRPGTPSYEQYF.

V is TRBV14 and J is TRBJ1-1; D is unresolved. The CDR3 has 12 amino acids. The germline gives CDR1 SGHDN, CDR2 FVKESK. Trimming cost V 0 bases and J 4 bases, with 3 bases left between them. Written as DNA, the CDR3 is TGTGCCAGCAGCCAAGACCGCACTGAAGCTTTCTTT. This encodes CASSQDRTEAFF. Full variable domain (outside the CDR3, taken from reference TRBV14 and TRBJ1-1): EAGVTQFPSHSVIEKGQTVTLRCDPISGHDNLYWYRRVMGKEIKFLLHFVKESKQDESGMPNNRFLAERTGGTYSTLKVQPAELEDSGVYFCASSQDRTEAFFGQGTRLTVV.

CDR3 region: CASSSMRQGGNTEAFF. The CDR3, as DNA: TGTGCCAGCAGCTCAATGCGACAGGGGGGAAACACTGAAGCTTTCTTT. This rearrangement joins TRBV7-2 to TRBJ1-1, with 9 bases lining up with TRBD1. The V segment lost 4 bases and the J segment 2 bases; nucleotides outside the gene matches: 8. Germline V lookup: CDR1 SGHTA, CDR2 FQGNSA. The CDR3 length is 16 residues.

CDR3 nucleotides: TGCGCCAGCAGCCCCGAGGTCCCCAGGGGCCCCAGCTCCTACAATGAGCAGTTCTTC. This codes for CASSPEVPRGPSSYNEQFF. This chain links TRBV5-1 with TRBJ2-1; weak D call: TRBD1 (6 bases). Germline CDR1 and CDR2: SGHRS and YFSETQ. There are 19 residues in the CDR3. Trimming took off 4 bases at V and 0 bases at J, with 23 bases between the two ends.

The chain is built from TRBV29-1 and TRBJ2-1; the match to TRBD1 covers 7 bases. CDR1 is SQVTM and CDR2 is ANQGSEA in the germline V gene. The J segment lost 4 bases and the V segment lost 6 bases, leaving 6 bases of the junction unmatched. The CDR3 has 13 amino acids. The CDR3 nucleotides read TGCAGCGTCGGGACAGAATCTTACAATGAGCAGTTCTTC. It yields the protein CSVGTESYNEQFF.

The CDR3, as DNA: TGTGCCAGCAGTACCCTAGCGGGGGGTAATCCCGGGGAGCTGTTTTTT. Protein sequence: CASSTLAGGNPGELFF. The chain couples TRBV27 to TRBJ2-2; 11 bases line up with TRBD2. Germline loops: CDR1 MNHEY, CDR2 SMNVEV (reference sequence). J was trimmed by 6 bases and V by 5 bases; bases with no gene match: 8. The CDR3 loop spans 16 amino acids.